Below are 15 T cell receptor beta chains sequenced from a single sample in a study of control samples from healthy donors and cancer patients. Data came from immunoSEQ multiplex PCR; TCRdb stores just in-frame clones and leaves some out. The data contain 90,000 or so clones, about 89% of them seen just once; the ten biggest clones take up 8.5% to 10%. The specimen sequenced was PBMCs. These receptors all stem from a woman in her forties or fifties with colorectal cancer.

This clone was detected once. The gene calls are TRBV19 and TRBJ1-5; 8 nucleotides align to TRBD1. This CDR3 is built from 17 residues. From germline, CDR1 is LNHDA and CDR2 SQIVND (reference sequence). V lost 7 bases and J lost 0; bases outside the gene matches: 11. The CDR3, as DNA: TGTGCCAGTACCGGCGGGACAGGACATTATAGCAATCAGCCCCAGCATTTT. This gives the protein CASTGGTGHYSNQPQHF.

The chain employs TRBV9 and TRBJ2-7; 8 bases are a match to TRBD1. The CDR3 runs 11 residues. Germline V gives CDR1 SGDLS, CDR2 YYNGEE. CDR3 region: CASSGTGPEGV. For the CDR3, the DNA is TGTGCCAGCAGCGGGACAGGGCCCGAGGGTGTC.

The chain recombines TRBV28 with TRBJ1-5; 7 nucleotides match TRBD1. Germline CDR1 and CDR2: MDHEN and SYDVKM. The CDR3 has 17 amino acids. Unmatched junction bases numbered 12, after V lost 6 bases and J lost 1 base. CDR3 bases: TGTGCCAGCAGCCTACCTTCAGGGGGAGGGAGCAATCAGCCCCAGCATTTT. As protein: CASSLPSGGGSNQPQHF.

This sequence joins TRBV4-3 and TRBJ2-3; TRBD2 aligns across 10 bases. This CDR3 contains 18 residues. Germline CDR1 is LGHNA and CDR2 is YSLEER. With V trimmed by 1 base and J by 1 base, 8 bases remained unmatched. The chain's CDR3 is CASSQALVAGGRTDTQYF. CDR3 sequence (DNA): TGCGCCAGCAGCCAAGCCCTAGTAGCGGGGGGACGCACAGATACGCAGTATTTT.

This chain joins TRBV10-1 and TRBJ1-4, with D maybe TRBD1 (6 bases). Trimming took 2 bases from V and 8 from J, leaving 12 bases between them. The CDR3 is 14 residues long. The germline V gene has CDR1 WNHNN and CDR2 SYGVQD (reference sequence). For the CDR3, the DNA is TGCGCCAGCAGTGAGGAGCTCGGACAGGAAAAACTGTTTTTT. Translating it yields CASSEELGQEKLFF.

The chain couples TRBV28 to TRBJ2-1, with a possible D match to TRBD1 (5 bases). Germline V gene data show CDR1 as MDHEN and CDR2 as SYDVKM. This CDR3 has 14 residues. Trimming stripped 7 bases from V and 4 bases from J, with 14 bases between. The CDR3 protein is CASTTPQGYNEQFF. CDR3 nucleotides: TGTGCCAGCACCACTCCCCAGGGTTACAATGAGCAGTTCTTC.

The CDR3: CASSFTGGNTEAFF. CDR3 nucleotide sequence: TGTGCCAGCAGCTTTACCGGGGGCAACACTGAAGCTTTCTTT. The chain has TRBV7-2 and TRBJ1-1; the D gene is possibly TRBD1 (6 bases). Germline V lookup: CDR1 SGHTA, CDR2 FQGNSA. Trimming removed 3 bases at V and 2 bases at J, with 10 bases between. This CDR3 spans 14 amino acids.

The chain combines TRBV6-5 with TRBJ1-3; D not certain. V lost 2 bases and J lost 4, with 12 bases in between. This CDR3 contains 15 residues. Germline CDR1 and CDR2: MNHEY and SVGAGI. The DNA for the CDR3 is TGTGCCAGCAGTTACGAGGGTATGCGCGGAAACACCATATATTTT. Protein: CASSYEGMRGNTIYF.

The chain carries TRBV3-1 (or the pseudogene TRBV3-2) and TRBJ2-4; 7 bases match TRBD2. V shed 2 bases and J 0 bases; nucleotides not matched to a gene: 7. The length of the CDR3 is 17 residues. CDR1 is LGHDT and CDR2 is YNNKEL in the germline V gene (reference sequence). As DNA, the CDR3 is TGTGCCAGCAGCCAAAAAACTGGGGGGGTAGCCAAAAACATTCAGTACTTC. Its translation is CASSQKTGGVAKNIQYF.

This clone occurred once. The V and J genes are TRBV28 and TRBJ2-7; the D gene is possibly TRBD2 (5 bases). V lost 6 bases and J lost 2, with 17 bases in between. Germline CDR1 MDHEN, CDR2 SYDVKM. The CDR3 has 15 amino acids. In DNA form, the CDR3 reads TGTGCCAGCAGGGCTCCAGGAGGCGCGACCTACGAGCAGTACGTC. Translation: CASRAPGGATYEQYV.

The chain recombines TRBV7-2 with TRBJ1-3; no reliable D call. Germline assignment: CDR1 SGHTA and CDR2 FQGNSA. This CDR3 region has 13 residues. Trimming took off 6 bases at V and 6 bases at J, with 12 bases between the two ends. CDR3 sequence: CASSPPGQNTIYF. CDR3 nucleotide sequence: TGTGCCAGCAGTCCACCCGGGCAAAACACCATATATTTT. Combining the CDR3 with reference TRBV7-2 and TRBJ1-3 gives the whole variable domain GAGVSQSPSNKVTEKGKDVELRCDPISGHTALYWYRQSLGQGLEFLIYFQGNSAPDKSGLPSDRFSAERTGGSVSTLTIQRTQQEDSAVYLCASSPPGQNTIYFGEGSWLTVV.

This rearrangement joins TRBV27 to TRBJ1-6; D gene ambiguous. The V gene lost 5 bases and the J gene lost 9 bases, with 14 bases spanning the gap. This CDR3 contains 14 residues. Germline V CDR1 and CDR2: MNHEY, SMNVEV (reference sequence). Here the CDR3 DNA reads TGTGCCAGCAGTACCCGATCGGTAGCTTCACCCCTCCACTTT. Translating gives CASSTRSVASPLHF.

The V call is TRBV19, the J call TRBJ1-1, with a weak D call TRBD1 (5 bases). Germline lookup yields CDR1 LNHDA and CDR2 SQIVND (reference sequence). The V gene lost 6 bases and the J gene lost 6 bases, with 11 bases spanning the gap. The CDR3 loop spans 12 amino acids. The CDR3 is CASSAQVPEAFF. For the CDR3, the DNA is TGTGCCAGTAGCGCACAGGTACCTGAAGCTTTCTTT.

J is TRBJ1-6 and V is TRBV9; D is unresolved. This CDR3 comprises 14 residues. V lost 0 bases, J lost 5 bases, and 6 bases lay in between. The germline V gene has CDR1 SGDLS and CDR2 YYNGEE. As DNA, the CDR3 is TGTGCCAGCAGCGTAGGGCTGAATAATTCACCCCTCCACTTT. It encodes CASSVGLNNSPLHF.

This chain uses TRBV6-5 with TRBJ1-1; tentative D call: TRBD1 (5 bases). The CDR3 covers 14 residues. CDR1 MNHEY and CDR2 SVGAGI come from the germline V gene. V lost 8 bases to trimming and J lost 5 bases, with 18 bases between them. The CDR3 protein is CASLIGGRGTEAFF. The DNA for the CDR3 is TGTGCCAGCCTCATCGGGGGAAGAGGGACTGAAGCTTTCTTT.